Listed below are T cell receptor beta chains from one sample, sequenced in a study of CD8 T cells in Susac syndrome. TCRdb itself ran the immunoSEQ multiplex PCR reads through MiXCR, one entry per CDR3 protein. The table records 110,000 or so distinct CDR3 sequences, roughly 93% of them present only once. The specimen sequenced was CD4+ T cells from PBMCs. The origin of the receptors is a human donor with multiple sclerosis. Both conserved end residues are part of each CDR3. The D gene is left open where the match is weak. A clone size is listed for some rows: how often the clone was seen (once, few, many), or a class if it is expanded.

clone_size j_call d_call v_call cdr3_aa cdr3_nt
. TRBJ2-5 . TRBV6-1 CAGTQGTRETQYF TGTGCCGGGACACAGGGCACTCGGGAGACCCAGTACTTC
. TRBJ1-3 TRBD1 TRBV6-1 CASSRGTGFSGNTIYF TGTGCCAGCAGTAGAGGGACAGGCTTCTCTGGAAACACCATATATTTT
. TRBJ2-3 TRBD2 TRBV10-3 CAIRDLQRGKADTQYF TGTGCCATCAGAGACCTTCAGCGGGGGAAAGCAGATACGCAGTATTTT
. TRBJ1-1 TRBD1 TRBV27 CASSSRTGTKGTEAFF TGTGCCAGCAGTTCTAGGACAGGGACTAAGGGCACTGAAGCTTTCTTT
. TRBJ1-1 . TRBV7-9 CASSVTLDGGAFF TGTGCCAGCAGCGTAACTCTGGATGGGGGAGCTTTCTTT
. TRBJ2-3 . TRBV4-3 CASSLAHGGGDSTDTQYF TGCGCCAGCAGCCTTGCCCACGGCGGGGGCGATAGCACAGATACGCAGTATTTT
. TRBJ2-1 TRBD2 TRBV7-2 CASSLPGGLGNEQFF TGTGCCAGCAGCTTGCCGGGGGGGCTGGGGAATGAGCAGTTCTTC
. TRBJ2-3 TRBD1 TRBV5-1 CASSFTGTGPTDTQYF TGCGCCAGCAGCTTCACCGGGACAGGGCCCACAGATACGCAGTATTTT
. TRBJ2-7 TRBD2 TRBV20-1 CSARSFGGEGYF TGCAGTGCTAGATCTTTCGGCGGGGAGGGGTACTTC
. TRBJ2-6 . TRBV12-3/TRBV12-4 CASSLRQARSSGANVLTF TGTGCCAGCAGTTTACGGCAGGCCAGAAGCTCTGGGGCCAACGTCCTGACTTTC
. TRBJ2-5 TRBD1 TRBV9 CASSSTGAETQYF TGTGCCAGCAGCTCAACAGGGGCGGAGACCCAGTACTTC
. TRBJ1-6 . TRBV20-1 CSARVSRLGSNSPLHF TGCAGTGCTAGAGTATCCAGACTGGGTTCTAATTCACCCCTCCACTTT
. TRBJ1-2 . TRBV15 CATSARQAPYGYTF TGTGCCACCAGCGCCAGACAGGCCCCCTATGGCTACACCTTC
. TRBJ2-7 TRBD1 TRBV5-6 CASSPDRNYEQYF TGTGCCAGCAGCCCGGACAGGAACTACGAGCAGTACTTC
. TRBJ2-1 TRBD2 TRBV19 CASSPPGGAPNEQFF TGTGCCAGTAGTCCCCCGGGAGGGGCGCCCAATGAGCAGTTCTTC
. TRBJ2-1 TRBD2 TRBV14 CASTRSGGYNEQFF TGTGCCAGCACGCGGAGCGGGGGATACAATGAGCAGTTCTTC
. TRBJ1-2 . TRBV11-2 CASSLDPLGLNYGYTF TGTGCCAGCAGCTTAGATCCATTAGGGTTGAACTATGGCTACACCTTC
. TRBJ2-7 TRBD2 TRBV3-1 CASSQEYFSRGVYEQYF TGTGCCAGCAGCCAAGAGTACTTTAGTCGGGGGGTTTACGAGCAGTACTTC
. TRBJ2-1 TRBD2 TRBV6-5 CASTKRGGNEQFF TGTGCCAGCACGAAGCGGGGGGGCAATGAGCAGTTCTTC
. TRBJ2-3 . TRBV6-5 CASSPAQTNTQYF TGTGCCAGCAGCCCTGCACAAACAAATACGCAGTATTTT
. TRBJ2-7 . TRBV18 CASSPPSGQLVEQYF TGTGCCAGCTCACCACCCAGTGGACAGTTGGTCGAGCAGTACTTC
. TRBJ1-3 . TRBV7-2 CASSLAGAQGNTIYF TGTGCCAGCAGCTTAGCAGGGGCGCAAGGAAACACCATATATTTT
. TRBJ1-2 TRBD1 TRBV11-2 CASSFGQATNYGYTF TGTGCCAGCAGCTTTGGACAGGCAACTAACTATGGCTACACCTTC
. TRBJ2-5 TRBD1 TRBV5-1 CASSYWDRGQETQYF TGCGCCAGCAGCTACTGGGACAGGGGCCAAGAGACCCAGTACTTC
few TRBJ1-5 . TRBV6-5 CASSYARDSNQPQHF TGTGCCAGCAGTTACGCCCGGGACAGCAATCAGCCCCAGCATTTT
. TRBJ2-3 . TRBV5-4 CASSPPPRGLGTDTQYF TGTGCCAGCAGCCCGCCGCCGAGGGGTCTAGGCACAGATACGCAGTATTTT
. TRBJ1-5 . TRBV29-1 CSVTANSNQPQHF TGCAGCGTGACAGCTAATAGCAATCAGCCCCAGCATTTT
. TRBJ1-5 TRBD1 TRBV27 CASSPRQGIQPQHF TGTGCCAGCAGTCCGAGACAGGGTATTCAGCCCCAGCATTTT
once TRBJ1-2 . TRBV4-1 CASSQDLRWKYGYTF TGCGCCAGCAGCCAAGATCTTCGGTGGAAATATGGCTACACCTTC
once TRBJ1-1 . TRBV14 CASSPRIMNTEAFF TGTGCCAGCAGCCCCCGGATCATGAACACTGAAGCTTTCTTT
. TRBJ1-4 TRBD1 TRBV6-5 CASSYGTGLNEKLFF TGTGCCAGCAGTTACGGGACAGGGTTGAATGAAAAACTGTTTTTT
. TRBJ1-5 . TRBV6-2/TRBV6-3 CASSYPGSQPQHF TGTGCCAGCAGTTATCCAGGGAGTCAGCCCCAGCATTTT
. TRBJ1-3 . TRBV18 CASSPWDNYSGNTIYF TGTGCCAGCTCACCATGGGACAACTACTCTGGAAACACCATATATTTT
once TRBJ2-4 TRBD2 TRBV19 CASSIEASGAGAKNIQYF TGTGCCAGTAGCATAGAGGCTAGCGGGGCTGGGGCCAAAAACATTCAGTACTTC
. TRBJ2-7 . TRBV29-1 CSVGGTTSSYEQYF TGCAGCGTTGGTGGGACCACCAGCTCCTACGAGCAGTACTTC
. TRBJ1-2 . TRBV19 CASSIRSGRGVFYGYTF TGTGCCAGTAGTATCCGCTCTGGACGCGGCGTGTTCTATGGCTACACCTTC
. TRBJ1-2 . TRBV6-6 CASRPTRQAYYGYTF TGTGCCAGCAGGCCGACACGTCAGGCATATTATGGCTACACCTTC
. TRBJ1-1 . TRBV7-8 CASSLVPAVTEAFF TGTGCCAGCAGCTTAGTCCCCGCCGTCACTGAAGCTTTCTTT
. TRBJ2-4 TRBD1 TRBV5-4 CASSSGQGLAKNIQYF TGTGCCAGCAGCTCGGGACAGGGCCTCGCCAAAAACATTCAGTACTTC
. TRBJ1-2 . TRBV10-3 CAIFGGSYTF TGTGCCATCTTCGGAGGAAGCTACACCTTC
. TRBJ1-2 . TRBV30 CAWSVNLNYGYTF TGTGCCTGGAGTGTAAACCTTAACTATGGCTACACCTTC
. TRBJ2-5 . TRBV30 CAWSQGLEETQYF TGTGCCTGGTCCCAGGGGCTTGAAGAGACCCAGTACTTC
. TRBJ2-2 . TRBV7-6 CASSSRTTSNTGELFF TGTGCCAGCAGCTCTCGGACAACCTCGAACACCGGGGAGCTGTTTTTT
. TRBJ1-2 . TRBV6-1 CASSEDWQAYGYTF TGTGCCAGCAGTGAAGACTGGCAGGCCTATGGCTACACCTTC
. TRBJ2-7 TRBD1 TRBV2 CASKLPGQDIFMTYEQYF TGTGCCAGCAAATTACCTGGACAGGACATCTTCATGACCTACGAGCAGTACTTC
. TRBJ1-1 . TRBV18 CASSRPPPTNTEAFF TGTGCCAGCTCACGGCCCCCCCCCACGAACACTGAAGCTTTCTTT
. TRBJ1-6 TRBD1 TRBV5-1 CASSPGDRVESPLHF TGCGCCAGCAGCCCCGGGGACAGGGTCGAATCACCCCTCCACTTT
. TRBJ2-1 TRBD2 TRBV20-1 CSSGLAGVNEQFF TGCAGTTCGGGACTAGCGGGGGTGAATGAGCAGTTCTTC
once TRBJ2-3 TRBD1 TRBV30 CAWRTGGADTQYF TGTGCCTGGAGGACAGGGGGCGCAGATACGCAGTATTTT
. TRBJ2-3 . TRBV4-1 CASSQDGRGIDTQYF TGCGCCAGCAGCCAAGATGGTCGGGGGATTGATACGCAGTATTTT